Here is one T cell receptor (beta chain) with its context. The antigen this receptor binds is unknown. Base qualities are not provided; no much larger clone lies one nucleotide away. Bulk unsorted tissue served as the source for RNA extraction, and RNA quality was assessed using a NanoDrop ND-1000 and an Agilent 2100. For the normal lung samples, distant non-tumor tissue was collected more than 3 cm away from the tumor edge. The donors were newly diagnosed lung cancer patients admitted for thoracic surgery in China from August to November 2014 who had not received prior chemotherapy. Patients who had received previous radiotherapy or chemotherapy, or who had another concurrent cancer, were excluded from the study. Pieces of surgical tissue measuring roughly 1-2.3 cm3 were kept in RNAlater solution and stored at -80 degrees C until use. Library preparation was by multiplex PCR. Sequencing used an Illumina HiSeq 2500. TCRbeta libraries were built by three rounds of nested PCR using primers (Table S4), following protocols modified from ARM-PCR. Before sequencing, PCR products of 200-500 bp were excised from the gel and purified with the QIAquick gel extraction kit. In the paper's pipeline: Reads were cleaned using Trimmomatic, were merged into complete CDR3 sequences using FLASH, and were assigned to V(D)J germline segments using MiTCR. Clonal diversity was calculated as the inverse Simpson's index using VDJtools. In-frame sequences without a premature stop codon were defined as productive reads. TCRdb's own reprocessing of the public reads used fastp at Q25 and MiXCR and kept productive beta chains. Each CDR3 protein appears once, grouped with its most common genes and DNA. None of the V and J calls come from the authors' own analysis; TCRdb made them. Within this sample are some 99,000 distinct CDR3 sequences, with under 65% of them counted one time only. The ten largest make up roughly 20% of the sample.

This record belongs to a study of tumor and adjacent non-tumor tissue in lung cancer (dated by TCRdb to the late 2010s). In the study overall: The cohort included around twelve adenocarcinoma, a couple of squamous cell carcinoma and 1 small cell lung cancer patients. The study compared bulk TCRbeta repertoires between lung tumor tissue and matched distant non-tumor lung tissue from over twelve lung cancer patients. Ages among the roughly 15 patients ranged from roughly 31 to 85 years, there were ten or so men and 5 women, and disease was at TNM stage I to III. In total, sequencing yielded 125,075,908 productive TCRbeta reads, which works out to an average of about 4.17 million reads per sample. For each patient, one tumor sample and one normal lung sample were taken, giving a few dozen paired specimens that underwent TCRbeta CDR3 sequencing.

The study at large found these results: Younger patients had significantly higher TCR diversity, and higher tumor TCR diversity was associated with shorter overall and disease-free survival. Tumor tissue showed significantly higher TCR diversity (inverse Simpson) than normal lung tissue, at around 450 vs 150 (P = 0.0075, Mann-Whitney U test). Only around 16 patients were in the cohort, and the authors stated that larger samples and more detailed clinical data are needed. Peripheral blood was not sequenced, so blood TCRbeta repertoires were not examined in the lung cancer patients of the study. The sequencing platform is not named in the methods, and unique molecular identifiers are not mentioned. A significantly larger cumulative share of the repertoire was made up by the top 100 clones in normal lung than in tumor tissue.

This TCR was sampled from a man between 60 and 75 years old with non-small cell lung cancer. The sample taken for sequencing was distant non-tumor lung tissue.

In nucleotides, the sequence is TGTGCCAGCAATTATCAGGGCAGGGATAATGAGCAGTTCTTC. The encoded protein is CASNYQGRDNEQFF. The V gene is TRBV6-5 and the J gene is TRBJ2-1; the D gene is perhaps TRBD1, from 5 matching bases. The CDR3 contains 14 residues, cysteine and phenylalanine counted. Only the CDR3 DNA stays, 42 bases, in frame from base 1. Looking up the germline V gene yields CDR1 MNHEY and CDR2 SVGAGI. The V and J ends are trimmed by 7 bases and 7 bases, leaving 17 bases between them.